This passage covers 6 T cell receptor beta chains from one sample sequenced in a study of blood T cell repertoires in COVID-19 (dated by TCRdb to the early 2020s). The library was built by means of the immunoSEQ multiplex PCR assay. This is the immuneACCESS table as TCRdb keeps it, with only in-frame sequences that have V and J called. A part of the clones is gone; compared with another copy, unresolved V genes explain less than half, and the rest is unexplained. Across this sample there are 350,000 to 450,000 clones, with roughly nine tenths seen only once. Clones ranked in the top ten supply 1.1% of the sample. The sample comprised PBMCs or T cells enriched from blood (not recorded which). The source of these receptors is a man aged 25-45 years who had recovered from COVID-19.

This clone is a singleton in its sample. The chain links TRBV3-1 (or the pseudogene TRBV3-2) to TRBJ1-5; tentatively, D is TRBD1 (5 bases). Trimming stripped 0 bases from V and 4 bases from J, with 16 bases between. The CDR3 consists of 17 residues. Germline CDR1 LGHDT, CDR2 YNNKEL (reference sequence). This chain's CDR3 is CASSQDLGGRTNQPQHF. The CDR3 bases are TGTGCCAGCAGCCAAGATTTGGGGGGACGAACTAATCAGCCCCAGCATTTT.

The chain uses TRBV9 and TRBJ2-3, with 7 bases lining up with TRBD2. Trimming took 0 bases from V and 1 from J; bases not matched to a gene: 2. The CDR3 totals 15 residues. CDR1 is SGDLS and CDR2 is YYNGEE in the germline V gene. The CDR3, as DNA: TGTGCCAGCAGCGTAGGAGCGGGACGCACAGATACGCAGTATTTT. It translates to CASSVGAGRTDTQYF.

CDR3 in amino acids: CASSQGGQGYHEQFF. The CDR3 region has the DNA TGCGCCAGCAGCCAAGGGGGACAGGGTTACCATGAGCAGTTCTTC. The chain carries TRBV4-1 and TRBJ2-1; TRBD1 aligns across 9 bases. The V gene end was trimmed by 1 base and the J gene end by 8 bases; junction bases not matched to a gene: 6. The CDR3 has 15 amino acids. CDR1 and CDR2 (germline): MGHRA, YSYEKL.

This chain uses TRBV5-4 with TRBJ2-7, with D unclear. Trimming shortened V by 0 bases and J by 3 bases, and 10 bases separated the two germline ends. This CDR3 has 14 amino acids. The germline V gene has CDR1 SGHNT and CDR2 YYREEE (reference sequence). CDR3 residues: CASSLDGVGYEQYF. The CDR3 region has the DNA TGTGCCAGCAGCTTGGATGGAGTCGGCTACGAGCAGTACTTC.

The CDR3 loop is CASSISHRSIYGYTF. For the CDR3, the DNA is TGTGCCAGTAGTATATCTCACAGAAGCATCTATGGCTACACCTTC. The chain uses TRBV19 and TRBJ1-2, with unresolved D. CDR1 LNHDA and CDR2 SQIVND come from the germline V gene (reference sequence). V lost 2 bases, J lost 4 bases, and 14 bases lay in between. There are 15 residues in the CDR3.

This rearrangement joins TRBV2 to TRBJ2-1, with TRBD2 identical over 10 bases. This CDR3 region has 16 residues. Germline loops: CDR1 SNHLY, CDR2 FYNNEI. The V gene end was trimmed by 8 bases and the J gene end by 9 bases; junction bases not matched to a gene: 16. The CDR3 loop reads CASVRESGRAILEQFF. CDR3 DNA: TGTGCCAGCGTGAGGGAAAGCGGGAGGGCTATTCTTGAGCAGTTCTTC.